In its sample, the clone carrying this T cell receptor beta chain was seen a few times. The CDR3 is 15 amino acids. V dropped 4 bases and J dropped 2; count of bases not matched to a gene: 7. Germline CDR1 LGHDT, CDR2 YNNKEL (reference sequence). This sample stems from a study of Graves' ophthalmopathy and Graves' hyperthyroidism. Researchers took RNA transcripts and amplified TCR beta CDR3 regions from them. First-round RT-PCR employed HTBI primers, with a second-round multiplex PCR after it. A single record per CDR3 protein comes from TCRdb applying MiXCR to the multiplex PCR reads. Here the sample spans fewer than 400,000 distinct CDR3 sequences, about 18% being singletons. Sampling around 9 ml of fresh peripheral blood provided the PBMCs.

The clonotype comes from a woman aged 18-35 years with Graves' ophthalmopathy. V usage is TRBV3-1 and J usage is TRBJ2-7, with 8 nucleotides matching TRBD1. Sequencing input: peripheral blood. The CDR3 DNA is TGTGCCAGCAGCCTGGACAGGGTTCCAGCCTACGAGCAGTACTTC. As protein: CASSLDRVPAYEQYF.